Below, 15 T cell receptor beta chains from the same sample are listed, as sequenced in a study of monozygotic twins with inflammatory bowel disease. Following a re-call of the 5' RACE reads, TCRdb has one entry per CDR3 protein and lacks DNA. The sample totals approximately 390,000 distinct CDR3 sequences. The source material was blood. The receptors come from a human donor with ulcerative colitis or Crohn's disease, or a healthy co-twin of an affected twin (not recorded which).

V and J are TRBV4-3 and TRBJ1-2; TCRdb's D call, TRBD1, is unchecked because there is no DNA. There are 15 residues in the CDR3. In germline, CDR1 is LGHNA, CDR2 YSLEER. CDR3 sequence reads: CASSQDRGTIGGYTF.

This chain joins TRBV4-3 and TRBJ1-4. There are 15 residues in the CDR3. Looked up from germline, CDR1 is LGHNA and CDR2 is YSLEER. CDR3: CASSQAEGRNEKLFF.

The rearrangement uses TRBV11-1 and TRBJ2-7; TCRdb proposes TRBD1, but this gene call is untestable without DNA. The CDR3 sequence is 15 residues long. Germline CDR1 is SGHAT and CDR2 is FQDESV (reference sequence). The CDR3 protein is CASSAPGAGTYEQYF.

The chain joins TRBV5-1 to TRBJ1-1; the D gene TCRdb calls, TRBD1, cannot be checked with no DNA. The CDR3 has 15 residues. Per the germline V gene, CDR1 is SGHRS and CDR2 is YFSETQ. CDR3 amino acids: CASSPGGELNTEAFF. The entire variable domain, with the rest obtained from reference TRBV5-1 and TRBJ1-1, is as follows: KAGVTQTPRYLIKTRGQQVTLSCSPISGHRSVSWYQQTPGQGLQFLFEYFSETQRNKGNFPGRFSGRQFSNSRSEMNVSTLELGDSALYLCASSPGGELNTEAFFGQGTRLTVV.

This chain links TRBV7-2 with TRBJ2-5; TCRdb names TRBD2, which stays unverified in the absence of DNA. There are 16 residues in the CDR3. Looked up from germline, CDR1 is SGHTA and CDR2 is FQGNSA. The CDR3: CASSPGGGGTHRTQYF.

The rearrangement joins TRBV19 to TRBJ2-1. In germline, CDR1 is LNHDA, CDR2 SQIVND (reference sequence). The CDR3 sequence is 13 residues long. CDR3 protein: CASCLNSYNEQFF.

CDR3 sequence reads: CASTMTGSYEQYF. This chain links TRBV7-2 with TRBJ2-7; the TCRdb D gene call, TRBD1, has no DNA to confirm it. Germline V gives CDR1 SGHTA, CDR2 FQGNSA. The CDR3 consists of 13 residues.

V is TRBV2 and J is TRBJ1-1. Germline V gives CDR1 SNHLY, CDR2 FYNNEI. The CDR3 is 14 residues long. This CDR3 is CASSERQLNTEAFF.

This rearrangement joins TRBV27 to TRBJ1-5. Germline CDR1 is MNHEY and CDR2 is SMNVEV (reference sequence). The CDR3 sequence is 14 residues long. CDR3 region: CASSWTSGNQPQHF.

The CDR3 here is CASSYQQGTDTQYF. V gene TRBV6-5 combines with J gene TRBJ2-3; TCRdb indicates TRBD1, and absent DNA this call remains unverified. The CDR3 is 14 residues long. In germline, CDR1 is MNHEY, CDR2 SVGAGI.

This chain uses TRBV27 with TRBJ2-5; TCRdb returns TRBD1, unconfirmable since there is no DNA. In germline, CDR1 is MNHEY, CDR2 SMNVEV (reference sequence). The CDR3 has 14 amino acids. The CDR3 sequence: CASSLEQGQETQYF.

The chain recombines TRBV29-1 with TRBJ2-7; the TCRdb call, TRBD2, lacks DNA for checking. The CDR3 contains 17 residues. Germline values: CDR1 SQVTM, CDR2 ANQGSEA. CDR3 in amino acids: CSVEAQDSAGGRDEQYF.

The rearrangement joins TRBV11-2 to TRBJ2-1; TCRdb's D call, TRBD2, is unchecked because there is no DNA. CDR3 size: 20 residues. Germline V gene sequence: CDR1 SGHAT, CDR2 FQNNGV. The CDR3 here is CASSSRAGLAEASSYNEQFF.

The chain uses TRBV7-9 and TRBJ2-3; without DNA, the TCRdb call of TRBD1 cannot be checked. Germline CDR1 reads SEHNR; CDR2 reads FQNEAQ (reference sequence). The CDR3 length is 11 residues. CDR3: CAGRGADTQYF.

The rearrangement links TRBV28 to TRBJ1-1. The CDR3 extends over 12 amino acids. In germline, CDR1 is MDHEN, CDR2 SYDVKM. The CDR3 region is CASQAEHTEAFF.